The next 16 T cell receptor beta chains were all read from a single sample in a study of cytomegalovirus exposure and HLA in healthy donors. 60 Vbeta and 13 Jbeta primers were used in PCR. Measured with immunoSEQ multiplex PCR; TCRdb has only the in-frame clones, and not every one. The sample has tens of thousands of clones, approximately 79% seen once. Sequencing input: PBMCs. The receptors derive from a woman in her forties in good health and CMV-seropositive.

V is TRBV6-1 and J is TRBJ2-7, with a possible D match to TRBD2 (5 bases). The V gene's germline CDR1 is MNHNS and CDR2 SASEGT. Deletions cut 1 base from V and 3 bases from J, with 10 bases between. The CDR3 length is 14 residues. CDR3 sequence (DNA): TGTGCCAGCAGTGAAGGGATGGGGAGCTACGAGCAGTACTTC. Translated: CASSEGMGSYEQYF.

The chain joins TRBV27 to TRBJ2-2; 8 nucleotides line up with TRBD2. With V trimmed by 4 bases and J by 7 bases, 8 bases remained unmatched. The germline gives CDR1 MNHEY, CDR2 SMNVEV (reference sequence). The CDR3 consists of 15 residues. CDR3 region: CASSWFGGVGGELFF. The DNA of the CDR3 is TGTGCCAGCAGTTGGTTCGGGGGGGTGGGCGGGGAGCTGTTTTTT.

The chain has TRBV28 and TRBJ1-1; possibly TRBD1 for D (5 bases). Germline values: CDR1 MDHEN, CDR2 SYDVKM. This CDR3 has 15 amino acids. The V end lost 10 bases, the J end lost 3 bases, and 21 bases lay between the germline ends. CDR3: CATKPGGFRDTEAFF. CDR3 DNA sequence: TGTGCCACGAAACCGGGGGGGTTTCGGGACACTGAAGCTTTCTTT.

CDR3: CASSDPGYNEQFF. As DNA, the CDR3 is TGTGCCAGCAGTGATCCGGGGTACAATGAGCAGTTCTTC. The chain recombines TRBV25-1 with TRBJ2-1; D might be TRBD2 (5 bases). The CDR3 contains 13 residues. V lost 3 bases to trimming and J lost 4 bases, with 7 bases between them. Germline V gene sequence: CDR1 MGHDK, CDR2 SYGVNS.

In this sample, this clone is medium-sized (0.01 to 0.1%). This chain connects TRBV30 to TRBJ2-1, with 10 positions matching TRBD2. Germline V gene data show CDR1 as GTSNPN and CDR2 as SVGIG (reference sequence). After removal of 2 bases from V and 8 bases from J, the junction contained 3 bases not matched to a gene. The CDR3 loop spans 13 amino acids. The CDR3 is CAWSRTSGDEQFF. For the CDR3, the DNA is TGTGCCTGGAGTAGGACTAGCGGTGATGAGCAGTTCTTC.

J is TRBJ1-6 and V is TRBV5-6; the D gene is possibly TRBD1 (5 bases). The CDR3 runs to 16 residues. The V gene's germline CDR1 is SGHDT and CDR2 YYEEEE. The germline V and J ends were trimmed by 2 bases and 7 bases, with 16 bases remaining between them. Here the CDR3 reads CASSLGGAFRNSPLHF. Here the CDR3 DNA reads TGTGCCAGCAGCTTAGGAGGGGCGTTTAGGAATTCACCCCTCCACTTT.

The table lists this clone with a count of one. V usage is TRBV7-9 and J usage is TRBJ2-1; D not certain. The V gene's germline CDR1 is SEHNR and CDR2 FQNEAQ (reference sequence). The length of the CDR3 is 12 residues. Trimming stripped 1 base from V and 15 bases from J, with 13 bases between. The CDR3 sequence is CASSLESSLAFF. CDR3 nucleotide sequence: TGTGCCAGCAGCTTAGAGAGTAGCTTGGCGTTCTTC.

The chain joins TRBV27 to TRBJ2-1; weak D call: TRBD2 (5 bases). Germline V gives CDR1 MNHEY, CDR2 SMNVEV (reference sequence). The V end was cut by 4 bases, the J end by 9 bases, with 13 bases between. This CDR3 has 13 residues. CDR3 DNA sequence: TGTGCCAGCAGTTCTAGCCGCGCGGTTGAGCAGTTCTTC. It yields the protein CASSSSRAVEQFF.

This chain joins TRBV2 and TRBJ2-1; 7 bases line up with TRBD2. The V gene end was trimmed by 6 bases and the J gene end by 2 bases; junction bases not matched to a gene: 4. The CDR3 runs 14 residues. Germline lookup yields CDR1 SNHLY and CDR2 FYNNEI. As DNA, the CDR3 is TGTGCCAGCAGCCGGGACTACCCCTACAATGAGCAGTTCTTC. It yields the protein CASSRDYPYNEQFF.

This clone was detected only a few times. The chain carries TRBV29-1 and TRBJ2-7; weak D call: TRBD2 (6 bases). The germline V gene encodes CDR1 SQVTM and CDR2 ANQGSEA. Trimming left V 1 base short and J 3 bases short, with 10 bases between. The CDR3 covers 13 residues. In DNA, the CDR3 is TGCAGCGTTGAAGGGCAGGGAGGCTACGAGCAGTACTTC. Translated: CSVEGQGGYEQYF.

The chain carries TRBV29-1 and TRBJ2-3; tentatively, D is TRBD1 (5 bases). Germline V gives CDR1 SQVTM, CDR2 ANQGSEA. CDR3 length: 14 amino acids. The V and J ends lost 0 bases and 0 bases respectively, with 7 bases between them. In DNA form, the CDR3 reads TGCAGCGTTGAAGATGGGGCGAGCACAGATACGCAGTATTTT. Residues: CSVEDGASTDTQYF.

This chain links TRBV5-1 with TRBJ1-1; D gene uncertain. CDR3 length: 13 amino acids. Looked up from germline, CDR1 is SGHRS and CDR2 is YFSETQ. V was clipped by 4 bases and J by 0 bases, with 7 bases between them. The CDR3 spells CASSRTMNTEAFF. CDR3 DNA: TGCGCCAGCAGCCGTACTATGAACACTGAAGCTTTCTTT.

The rearrangement links TRBV6-1 to TRBJ1-6; the D is unclear. This CDR3 has 12 residues. The ends were cut back, 7 bases at V and 13 bases at J, with 14 bases in the middle. Germline loops: CDR1 MNHNS, CDR2 SASEGT. CDR3 sequence (DNA): TGTGCCAGCACCAGAGCGGCATTTCCCCTCCACTTT. Translated: CASTRAAFPLHF.

The genes are TRBV30 and TRBJ1-3, with D hard to call. The germline V gene has CDR1 GTSNPN and CDR2 SVGIG (reference sequence). The V gene lost 3 bases and the J gene lost 0 bases, with 6 bases spanning the gap. This CDR3 is built from 13 residues. CDR3: CAWSQDSGNTIYF. As DNA, the CDR3 is TGTGCCTGGAGCCAGGACTCTGGAAACACCATATATTTT.

The chain uses TRBV11-2 and TRBJ1-1; D uncertain. Trimming removed 0 bases at V and 10 bases at J, with 12 bases between. CDR1 is SGHAT, CDR2 FQNNGV, per germline. This CDR3 contains 13 residues. The CDR3: CASSLDHEGSAFF. In DNA form, the CDR3 reads TGTGCCAGCAGCTTAGATCATGAGGGTTCAGCTTTCTTT. Variable domain in full (rest from reference TRBV11-2 and TRBJ1-1): EAGVAQSPRYKIIEKRQSVAFWCNPISGHATLYWYQQILGQGPKLLIQFQNNGVVDDSQLPKDRFSAERLKGVDSTLKIQPAKLEDSAVYLCASSLDHEGSAFFGQGTRLTVV.

This clone was picked up a small number of times. DNA for the CDR3: TGCGCCAGCAGCTTTTCGGCGGGGGTGGGTGAGACCCAGTACTTC. Translating gives CASSFSAGVGETQYF. V gene TRBV5-1 combines with J gene TRBJ2-5; 7 nucleotides align to TRBD2. The CDR3 sequence is 15 residues long. The germline V gene encodes CDR1 SGHRS and CDR2 YFSETQ. Unmatched junction bases numbered 9, after V lost 2 bases and J lost 5 bases.